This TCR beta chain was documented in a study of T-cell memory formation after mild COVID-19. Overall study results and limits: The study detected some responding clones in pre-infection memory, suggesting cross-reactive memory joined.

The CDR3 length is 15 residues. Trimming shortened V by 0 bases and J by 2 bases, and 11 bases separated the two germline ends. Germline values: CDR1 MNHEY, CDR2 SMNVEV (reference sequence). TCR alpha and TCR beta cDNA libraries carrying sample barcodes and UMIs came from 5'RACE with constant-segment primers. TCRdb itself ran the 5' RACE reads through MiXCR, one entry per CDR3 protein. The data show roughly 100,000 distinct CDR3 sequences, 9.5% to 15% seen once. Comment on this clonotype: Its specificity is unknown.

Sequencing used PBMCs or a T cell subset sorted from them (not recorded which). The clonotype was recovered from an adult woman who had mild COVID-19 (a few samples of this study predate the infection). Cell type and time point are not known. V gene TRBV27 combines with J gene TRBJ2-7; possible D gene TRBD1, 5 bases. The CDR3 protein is CASSLSGAGAYEQYF. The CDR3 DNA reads TGTGCCAGCAGTTTATCAGGGGCTGGAGCCTACGAGCAGTACTTC.